This T cell receptor (beta chain) is drawn from a study of blood T cell repertoires in COVID-19. TCRdb's table, derived via immunoSEQ multiplex PCR, lists solely in-frame clones and lacks some. Of fewer than 120,000 clones in the sample, nearly 90% were seen once. CDR1 SQVTM and CDR2 ANQGSEA come from the germline V gene. The CDR3 covers 13 residues. Trimming removed 6 bases at V and 8 bases at J, with 17 bases between. Specimen: peripheral blood. This chain links TRBV29-1 with TRBJ2-1, with a possible D match to TRBD1 (6 bases). This clonotype was obtained from a human donor in a cohort sampled during active COVID-19. The CDR3 DNA is TGCAGCGTCGGGACATCTAACTTCGATGAGCAGTTCTTC. It codes for CSVGTSNFDEQFF.